The sequence of this T cell receptor (beta chain) was determined in a study of blood T cell repertoires in COVID-19 (TCRdb year 2020). Some background on the complete study: Samples from collaborators originated in the United States, Italy and Spain and spanned both the acute and convalescent phases of COVID-19. The prospective study material was composed of cDNA or gDNA derived from T cells, B-cell-depleted T cells, or PBMCs. The dataset comprised deeply sampled blood TCRbeta repertoires from subjects exposed to, actively infected with, or recovered from COVID-19. The repertoires were made available in a free public database intended to serve as a resource for research on the immune response to SARS-CoV-2. Samples were obtained from the ongoing ImmuneRACE study (first 160 participants) and from 1,000 to 1,500 subjects provided by 6 global collaborators. The sample metadata nearly always contained a de-identified subject ID, COVID-19 status, age in years and sex. Where available, HLA class I and class II types were taken from metadata supplied by the sample provider and were not determined by assay-based typing.

What the study reported, not specific to this receptor: Clinical and demographic metadata were provided uncurated, with the amount varying by source and participant.

Collaborating institutions collected whole blood in K2EDTA tubes following their own protocols. For TCRbeta analysis, collaborators shipped samples as frozen whole blood, isolated PBMCs, or DNA extracted from either of those sample types. Notes on this clone: What this receptor recognizes is not known. No much larger clone is present one base from it, and per-base qualities are unavailable.

The immunoSEQ Assay, a bias-controlled multiplex PCR, was used to amplify TCRbeta CDR3 regions from genomic DNA. As for how the authors treated the data: Within the assay, amplification of reference gene primers was used to estimate how many nucleated cells each sample contained. To quantify the absolute abundance of each unique TCRbeta CDR3 rearrangement, sequence reads were collapsed and filtered. For each sample, productive Simpson clonality was calculated as the square root of Simpson's diversity index over productive rearrangements. TCRdb took this table from immuneACCESS and kept in-frame rearrangements with V and J called. Such tables lack part of the clones; where checked against another copy, unresolved V genes explain under half of the gap, and the rest is unexplained. V, J and clone size are taken as reported in that table, and D and trimming were inferred from the DNA itself. This sample holds around 150,000 clones; under 85% were observed only once. 5.5% to 8% of the sample belongs to the ten largest clones.

The sequence was obtained from a human donor in a cohort sampled during active COVID-19. Specimen: peripheral blood.

In nucleotide form, the sequence is TGTGCCAGCAGCTTAGCCCCCTCAGGGGACCGGAGAGAGACCCAGTACTTC. It translates to CASSLAPSGDRRETQYF. The V and J segments used are TRBV7-9 and TRBJ2-5; TRBD1 is a weak D gene call, 6 bases matching. The CDR3 has 17 amino acids, counting the end cysteine and phenylalanine. The only DNA kept is the CDR3, 51 bases in frame from the first base. V gives up 0 bases and J gives up 4 bases, and the segment between their germline ends measures 18 bases. The germline V gene encodes CDR1 SEHNR and CDR2 FQNEAQ (reference sequence).